Reported below is one T cell receptor beta chain. Its antigen is unidentified. Authors of the study amplified TCR beta CDR3 regions from RNA transcripts. The study used the HTBI primer set for a first-round RT-PCR of the TCR CDR3. TCRdb ran MiXCR on the multiplex PCR reads and lists one entry per CDR3 protein. This sample has 450,000 to 700,000 distinct CDR3 sequences, with under 60% found just once. J lost 4 bases, V lost 0 bases, and 13 bases had no gene match. This CDR3 has 18 amino acids. Germline-derived CDR1 and CDR2 are DFQATT and SNEGSKA (reference sequence). This specimen belongs to a study of T cells in Graves' hyperthyroidism and ophthalmopathy. Findings of the study overall: A model built on 13 V-J features separated ophthalmopathy from stable hyperthyroidism. Blood samples included most of the expanded thyroid clonotypes exceeding 0.001.

Uncontrolled infection, other autoimmune disease, pregnancy or lactation disqualified patients from enrolment. This sequence originates from an adult woman with Graves' disease, either hyperthyroidism or ophthalmopathy (not recorded which). Sequenced sample: peripheral blood or thyroid tissue (not recorded which). V is TRBV20-1 and J is TRBJ2-7; 12 nucleotides align to TRBD2. CDR3 in amino acids: CSARDHLAGGNVNYEQYF. CDR3 DNA: TGCAGTGCTAGAGATCATCTAGCGGGAGGGAACGTTAATTACGAGCAGTACTTC.